These 18 T cell receptor beta chains were sequenced from one sample in a study of response to subunit inactivated influenza vaccine. One entry per CDR3 protein, called by TCRdb with MiXCR from the RT-PCR reads. The sample yields hundreds of thousands of distinct CDR3 sequences, roughly 15% seen once. The sequences come from PBMCs from blood, collected 14 to 15 days before vaccination. The receptor set was obtained from a man between 45 and 60 years old who received an inactivated influenza vaccine.

This chain uses TRBV19 with TRBJ2-7; D is ambiguous. The V and J ends lost 7 bases and 0 bases respectively, with 13 bases between them. From germline, CDR1 is LNHDA and CDR2 SQIVND (reference sequence). The CDR3 has 14 amino acids. DNA for the CDR3: TGTGCCAGTAAGGGAACTCCGAGCTCCTACGAGCAGTACTTC. It is translated as CASKGTPSSYEQYF.

The table lists this clonotype with a few counts. This chain connects TRBV5-6 to TRBJ1-2; TRBD1 matches at 7 bases. The CDR3 is 15 amino acids. With 4 bases clipped from V and 4 bases from J, the junction kept 10 bases outside the gene matches. Germline CDR1 is SGHDT and CDR2 is YYEEEE. The DNA for the CDR3 is TGTGCCAGCAGCCGAAATAGACAGGGAGGCTATGGCTACACCTTC. It is translated as CASSRNRQGGYGYTF.

The table lists this clonotype with many counts. The chain combines TRBV12-3 or TRBV12-4 with TRBJ2-1; tentative D call: TRBD2 (6 bases). The CDR3 consists of 21 residues. V was clipped by 2 bases and J by 0 bases, with 26 bases between them. CDR3 residues: CASSLIPPAFVAVSSYNEQFF. In DNA form, the CDR3 reads TGTGCCAGCAGTTTAATTCCACCCGCCTTTGTAGCGGTGAGCTCCTACAATGAGCAGTTCTTC.

This clonotype was observed a handful of times. V and J are TRBV20-1 and TRBJ2-7; TRBD1 matches at 7 bases. The germline V gene has CDR1 DFQATT and CDR2 SNEGSKA (reference sequence). The CDR3 runs to 13 residues. J gave up 0 bases and V 6 bases, and 5 bases lay outside the gene matches. The CDR3 DNA follows: TGCAGTGCCCAGGACAGGCCCTCCTACGAGCAGTACTTC. Protein: CSAQDRPSYEQYF.

The chain couples TRBV27 to TRBJ1-1; the D gene is possibly TRBD1 (6 bases). The V and J ends lost 6 bases and 0 bases respectively, with 14 bases between them. Germline CDR1 reads MNHEY; CDR2 reads SMNVEV (reference sequence). The CDR3 consists of 15 residues. Written as DNA, the CDR3 is TGTGCCAGCAGACACAGGACAGTACTGAACACTGAAGCTTTCTTT. Residues: CASRHRTVLNTEAFF.

The chain carries TRBV11-1 and TRBJ1-6; 9 bases line up with TRBD1. CDR3 size: 17 residues. Germline-derived CDR1 and CDR2 are SGHAT and FQDESV (reference sequence). V gave up 5 bases and J gave up 6 bases; unmatched junction bases: 11. CDR3 DNA sequence: TGTGCCAGCAGCCATTCGGGACAGGGTTGGATTAATTCACCCCTCCACTTT. This sequence encodes CASSHSGQGWINSPLHF.

This clonotype was recorded many times. The chain links TRBV5-1 to TRBJ2-5; D gene ambiguous. CDR1 and CDR2 (germline): SGHRS, YFSETQ. Deletions cut 1 base from V and 2 bases from J, with 6 bases between. The CDR3 runs to 13 residues. CDR3 sequence: CASSLTFQETQYF. Here the CDR3 DNA reads TGCGCCAGCAGCTTGACTTTTCAAGAGACCCAGTACTTC.

This clonotype was observed many times. Written as DNA, the CDR3 is TGCAGTGCTAGTGGCCTAGCGGGAGATGATGAGCAGTTCTTC. Protein product: CSASGLAGDDEQFF. The V gene is TRBV20-1, the J gene TRBJ2-1; 10 positions agree with TRBD2. After removal of 3 bases from V and 8 bases from J, the junction contained 7 bases not matched to a gene. CDR3 length equals 14 residues. Germline V gives CDR1 DFQATT, CDR2 SNEGSKA (reference sequence).

This chain joins TRBV9 and TRBJ2-5; D is perhaps TRBD1 or TRBD2 (5 bases each). CDR1 and CDR2 from the germline V gene are SGDLS and YYNGEE. The V gene lost 4 bases and the J gene lost 2 bases, with 12 bases spanning the gap. The CDR3 sequence is 14 residues long. CDR3 sequence: CASSRDVSQETQYF. The CDR3 bases are TGTGCCAGCAGCCGGGACGTCTCTCAAGAGACCCAGTACTTC.

The V gene is TRBV9, the J gene TRBJ2-7; D possibly corresponds to TRBD2 (6 bases). The CDR3 is made up of 15 amino acids. Germline CDR1 and CDR2: SGDLS and YYNGEE. Trimming pared 2 bases from V and 0 bases from J, leaving 12 bases between. DNA of the CDR3: TGTGCCAGCAGCGTCCGGGACTTTAGCTCCTACGAGCAGTACTTC. It is translated as CASSVRDFSSYEQYF.

This sequence joins TRBV4-3 and TRBJ2-3; D is ambiguous. V dropped 1 base and J dropped 5 bases, with 7 bases sitting between them. This CDR3 comprises 13 residues. Germline values: CDR1 LGHNA, CDR2 YSLEER. The CDR3 protein is CASSQGPGDTQYF. The CDR3, as DNA: TGCGCCAGCAGCCAAGGACCGGGAGATACGCAGTATTTT.

This clonotype has only a few counts. The chain uses TRBV20-1 and TRBJ1-2, with D perhaps TRBD1 (5 bases). The germline gives CDR1 DFQATT, CDR2 SNEGSKA (reference sequence). V lost 0 bases, J lost 8 bases, and 19 bases lay in between. The CDR3 contains 15 residues. CDR3 in amino acids: CSARDGRGVSKGYTF. Written as DNA, the CDR3 is TGCAGTGCTAGAGATGGTCGGGGGGTGAGCAAGGGCTACACCTTC.

The rearrangement links TRBV20-1 to TRBJ2-7; 9 nucleotides match TRBD2. The CDR3 has 16 residues. CDR1 and CDR2 from the germline V gene are DFQATT and SNEGSKA (reference sequence). V was clipped by 0 bases and J by 3 bases; unmatched bases: 9. CDR3 amino acids: CSARDLASGGNYEQYF. The CDR3 DNA reads TGCAGTGCTAGAGATTTGGCCAGCGGGGGGAACTACGAGCAGTACTTC.

This chain joins TRBV6-1 and TRBJ2-5, with 10 positions matching TRBD2. Trimming cost V 3 bases and J 4 bases; bases outside gene matches: 5. Germline CDR1 MNHNS, CDR2 SASEGT. The CDR3 covers 15 residues. CDR3 residues: CASSEKASGGETQYF. CDR3 nucleotides: TGTGCCAGCAGTGAGAAGGCTAGCGGGGGAGAGACCCAGTACTTC.

V gene TRBV7-6 combines with J gene TRBJ2-3; 10 bases map to TRBD2. With 4 bases clipped from V and 1 base from J, the junction kept 8 bases outside the gene matches. CDR1 SGHVS and CDR2 FNYEAQ come from the germline V gene. There are 17 residues in the CDR3. CDR3 amino acids: CASSSRSTSGGTDTQYF. The CDR3 DNA is TGTGCCAGCAGCTCACGGTCAACTAGCGGGGGCACAGATACGCAGTATTTT.

A few counts support this clonotype. The chain employs TRBV12-5 and TRBJ2-1, with D hard to call. CDR1 LGHNT and CDR2 FRNRAP come from the germline V gene. This CDR3 region has 17 residues. The V end was cut by 0 bases, the J end by 8 bases, with 20 bases between. The CDR3 sequence is CASGLVLGRDTLDEQFF. As DNA, the CDR3 is TGTGCTAGTGGTTTGGTACTGGGCAGAGATACCTTGGATGAGCAGTTCTTC.

The chain employs TRBV12-3 or TRBV12-4 and TRBJ2-1, with D uncertain. This CDR3 comprises 12 residues. V was shortened by 5 bases and J by 8 bases, with 10 bases between the two germline ends. The DNA of the CDR3 is TGTGCCAGCAGTCCTACCCTGTATGAGCAGTTCTTC. Amino acids: CASSPTLYEQFF.

In this sample, this clonotype turned up a few times. The rearrangement uses TRBV29-1 and TRBJ2-3; maybe TRBD2 (5 bases). The V gene's germline CDR1 is SQVTM and CDR2 ANQGSEA. This CDR3 contains 15 residues. Trimming removed 4 bases at V and 3 bases at J, with 17 bases between. The CDR3 loop reads CSVAEGTLPTDTQYF. The CDR3 DNA is TGCAGCGTTGCTGAGGGCACGTTACCGACAGATACGCAGTATTTT.